Described below is a single TCR beta chain sequence and its context. It lacks a known antigen. Base quality data are lacking; no much larger clone is found one base away. According to the study, the label for this sample's time point signals: baseline before first vaccination. The vaccinee samples were drawn from two UK trials, COV001 and COV002, one of which was a single-blind randomized controlled phase 2/3 trial testing AZD1222 (ChAdOx1 nCoV-19) in healthy adults. For TCRbeta chain sequencing, PBMC samples were collected from trial participants at day 0 and at day 28 after the second dose. The sample comes from a study of T cell responses to AZD1222 COVID-19 vaccine (dated by TCRdb to the early 2020s). Regarding the study in general: AZD1222 recipients with second doses at about 4 weeks or about 12 weeks were pooled, because spike-specific TCR depth and breadth did not differ between schedules. Enrollment into the trials was organized by age into subgroups of 18-55, 56-69 and 70-plus years, and those subgroups contained around 150, 28 and 57 TCR-sequenced participants, respectively. A total of more than 230 trial participants underwent TCR sequencing, of whom roughly 210 had received two doses of AZD1222 and about 25 had received two doses of the MenACWY control vaccine. The paper as a whole reports these results and caveats: Spike-specific TCR breadth and depth rose significantly after two AZD1222 doses compared with day 0 and with MenACWY recipients. In the small 56-69-year group, the increase in depth fell short of significance, most likely because of low power. No day 14 peak-response samples were available, so repertoires were characterized only after the peak T cell response. CD4 TCRs associated with the vaccine covered the entire spike protein, and the dominant responses were in regions 160-218 and 743-854. Epitopes outside the regions mutated in the B.1.351 and B.1.1.7 variants were reportedly recognized by nearly half of the unique spike-specific TCRs. Most participants were white British and females outnumbered males, and the authors suggested that clonal diversity may have been underestimated. Conclusions about previously exposed vaccinees are limited because only five to seven AZD1222 recipients were SARS-CoV-2 seropositive at baseline.

From the cysteine up to the phenylalanine, the CDR3 has a length of 14 residues. Only the CDR3 DNA is retained, 42 bases long and in frame from the first base. V is reduced by 1 base and J by 3 bases, leaving a spacing of 7 bases between them. From a lookup of the germline V gene (reference sequence), CDR1 and CDR2 are LGHDT and YNNKEL. The CDR3 regions of human TCRbeta chains were analyzed by immunosequencing. The authors processed their data as follows. TCRs in the repertoires were compared against a reference library of SARS-CoV-2-specific TCRs that had been generated with the MIRA antigen-specificity platform. Breadth was defined as the fraction of unique TCRs that were SARS-CoV-2-associated, and depth was defined as the fraction of total T cells that were SARS-CoV-2-associated. Using the MIRA data, each spike-specific TCR was assigned both to the spike region to which the TCR was reactive and to a CD4 or CD8 class. Log10-transformed breadth and depth values were compared by one-way ANOVA with Sidak's multiple comparisons tests. TCRdb carries this immuneACCESS record with in-frame sequences only. Its versions omit some clonotypes, under half of them owing to an unresolved V gene in the studies checked, with the rest unexplained. The DNA gave D and trimming, while V, J and clone size come from that table. The sample table shows more than 85,000 clones, and over 75% are seen once. In total, the top ten clones hold 2% to 3% of the sample.

This sequence originates from an adult in good health. The sequence links TRBV3-1 (or the pseudogene TRBV3-2) to TRBJ2-1, with the D gene not clear enough to name. This specimen consisted of peripheral blood, obtained on day 0 of AZD1222 vaccination. CDR3 loop: CASSQVAYYNEQFF. The DNA is as follows: TGTGCCAGCAGCCAAGTGGCCTACTACAATGAGCAGTTCTTC.